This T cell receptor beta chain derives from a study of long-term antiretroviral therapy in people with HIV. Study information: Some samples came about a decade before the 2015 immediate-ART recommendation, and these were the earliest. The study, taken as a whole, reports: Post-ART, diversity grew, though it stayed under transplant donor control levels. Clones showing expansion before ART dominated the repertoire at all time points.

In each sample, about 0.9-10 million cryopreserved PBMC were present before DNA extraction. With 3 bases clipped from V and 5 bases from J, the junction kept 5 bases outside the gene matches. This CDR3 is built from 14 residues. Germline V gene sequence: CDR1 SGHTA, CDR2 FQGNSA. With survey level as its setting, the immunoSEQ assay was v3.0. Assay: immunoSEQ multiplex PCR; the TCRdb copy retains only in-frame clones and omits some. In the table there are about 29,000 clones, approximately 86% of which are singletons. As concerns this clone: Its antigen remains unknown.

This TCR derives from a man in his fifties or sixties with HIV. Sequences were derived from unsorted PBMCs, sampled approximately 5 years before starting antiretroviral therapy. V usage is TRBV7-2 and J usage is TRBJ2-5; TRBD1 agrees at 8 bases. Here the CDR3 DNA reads TGTGCCAGCAGCTTCGACAGGGGAGCGGAGACCCAGTACTTC. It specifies CASSFDRGAETQYF.